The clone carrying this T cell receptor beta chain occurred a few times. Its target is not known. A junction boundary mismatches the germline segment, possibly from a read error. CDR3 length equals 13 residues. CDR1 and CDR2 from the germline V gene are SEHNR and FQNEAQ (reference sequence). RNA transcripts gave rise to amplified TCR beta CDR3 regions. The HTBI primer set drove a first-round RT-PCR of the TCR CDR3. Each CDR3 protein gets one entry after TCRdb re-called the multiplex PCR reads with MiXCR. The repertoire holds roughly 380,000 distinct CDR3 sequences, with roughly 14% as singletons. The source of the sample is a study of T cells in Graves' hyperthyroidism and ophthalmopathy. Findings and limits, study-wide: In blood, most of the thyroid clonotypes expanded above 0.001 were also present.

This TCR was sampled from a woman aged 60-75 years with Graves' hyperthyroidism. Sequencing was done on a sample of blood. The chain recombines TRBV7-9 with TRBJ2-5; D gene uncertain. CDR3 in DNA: TGTGCCAGCAGTCTCCGGCACCAAGAGACCCAGCACTTC. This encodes CASSLRHQETQHF.